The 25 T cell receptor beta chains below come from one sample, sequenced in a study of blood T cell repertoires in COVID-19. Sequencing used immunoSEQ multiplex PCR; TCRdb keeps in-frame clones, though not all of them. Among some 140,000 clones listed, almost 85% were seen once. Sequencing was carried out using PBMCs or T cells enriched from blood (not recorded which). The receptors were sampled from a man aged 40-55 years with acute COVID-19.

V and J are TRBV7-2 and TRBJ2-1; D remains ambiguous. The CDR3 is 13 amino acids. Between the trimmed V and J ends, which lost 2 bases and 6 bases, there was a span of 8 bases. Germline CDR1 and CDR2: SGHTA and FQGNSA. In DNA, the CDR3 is TGTGCCAGCAGCTTACCTACCACCAATGAGCAGTTCTTC. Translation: CASSLPTTNEQFF. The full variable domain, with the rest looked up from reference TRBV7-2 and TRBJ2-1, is GAGVSQSPSNKVTEKGKDVELRCDPISGHTALYWYRQSLGQGLEFLIYFQGNSAPDKSGLPSDRFSAERTGGSVSTLTIQRTQQEDSAVYLCASSLPTTNEQFFGPGTRLTVL.

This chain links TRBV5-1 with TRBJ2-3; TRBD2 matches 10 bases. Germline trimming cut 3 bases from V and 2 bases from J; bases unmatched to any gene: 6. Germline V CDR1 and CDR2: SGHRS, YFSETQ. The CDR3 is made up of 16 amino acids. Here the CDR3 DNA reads TGCGCCAGCAGCTCGGCTAGCGGGAGAACCACAGATACGCAGTATTTT. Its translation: CASSSASGRTTDTQYF.

The CDR3 here is CASGSSGRNTEAFF. In DNA, the CDR3 is TGCGCCAGCGGAAGCTCCGGGAGGAACACTGAAGCTTTCTTT. V gene TRBV5-1 combines with J gene TRBJ1-1; D call uncertain. Trimming took off 7 bases at V and 1 base at J, with 14 bases between the two ends. Per the germline V gene, CDR1 is SGHRS and CDR2 is YFSETQ. The CDR3 has 14 amino acids. Full variable domain (outside the CDR3, taken from reference TRBV5-1 and TRBJ1-1): KAGVTQTPRYLIKTRGQQVTLSCSPISGHRSVSWYQQTPGQGLQFLFEYFSETQRNKGNFPGRFSGRQFSNSRSEMNVSTLELGDSALYLCASGSSGRNTEAFFGQGTRLTVV.

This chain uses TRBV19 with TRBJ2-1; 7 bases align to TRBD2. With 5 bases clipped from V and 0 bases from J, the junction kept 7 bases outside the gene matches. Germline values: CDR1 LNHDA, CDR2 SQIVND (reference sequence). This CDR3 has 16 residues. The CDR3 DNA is TGTGCCAGTAGTTCGGGACTATTGAGCTCCTACAATGAGCAGTTCTTC. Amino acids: CASSSGLLSSYNEQFF.

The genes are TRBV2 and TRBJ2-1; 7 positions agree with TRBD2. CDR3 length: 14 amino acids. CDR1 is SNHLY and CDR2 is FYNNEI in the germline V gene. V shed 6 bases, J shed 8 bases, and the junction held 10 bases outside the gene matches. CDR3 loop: CASRGRAESYEQFF. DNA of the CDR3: TGTGCCAGCAGAGGGAGGGCCGAGAGCTATGAGCAGTTCTTC.

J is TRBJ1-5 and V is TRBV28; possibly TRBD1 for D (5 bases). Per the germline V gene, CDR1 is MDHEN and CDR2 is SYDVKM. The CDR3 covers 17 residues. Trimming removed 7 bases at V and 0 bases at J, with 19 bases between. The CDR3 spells CASIPIWGQYSNQPQHF. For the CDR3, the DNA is TGTGCCAGCATTCCTATATGGGGCCAGTATAGCAATCAGCCCCAGCATTTT.

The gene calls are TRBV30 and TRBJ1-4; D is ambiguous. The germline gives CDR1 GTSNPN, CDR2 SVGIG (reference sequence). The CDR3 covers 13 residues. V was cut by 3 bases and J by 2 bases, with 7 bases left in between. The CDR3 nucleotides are TGTGCCTGGAGGGAGTTTACTAATGAAAAACTGTTTTTT. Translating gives CAWREFTNEKLFF.

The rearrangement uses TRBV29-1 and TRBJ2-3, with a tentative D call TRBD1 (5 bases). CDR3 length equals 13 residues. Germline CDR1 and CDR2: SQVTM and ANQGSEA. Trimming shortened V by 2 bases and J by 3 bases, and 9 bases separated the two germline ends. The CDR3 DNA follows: TGCAGCGTTGAAATAGGGGCAACAGATACGCAGTATTTT. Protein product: CSVEIGATDTQYF.

In DNA, the CDR3 is TGTGCCAGCAGCGTAGTGGACACCCCAAGTGGGTACAATGAGCAGTTCTTC. Translation: CASSVVDTPSGYNEQFF. The chain combines TRBV9 with TRBJ2-1; a possible D gene is TRBD1 (5 bases). V lost 0 bases, J lost 4 bases, and 17 bases lay in between. This CDR3 is built from 17 residues. Per the germline V gene, CDR1 is SGDLS and CDR2 is YYNGEE.

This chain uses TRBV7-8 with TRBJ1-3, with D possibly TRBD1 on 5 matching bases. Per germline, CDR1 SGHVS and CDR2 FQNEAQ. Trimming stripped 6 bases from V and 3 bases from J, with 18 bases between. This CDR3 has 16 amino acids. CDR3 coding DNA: TGTGCCAGCAGTCCCATCGGGGGTTTTTATGGAAACACCATATATTTT. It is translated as CASSPIGGFYGNTIYF.

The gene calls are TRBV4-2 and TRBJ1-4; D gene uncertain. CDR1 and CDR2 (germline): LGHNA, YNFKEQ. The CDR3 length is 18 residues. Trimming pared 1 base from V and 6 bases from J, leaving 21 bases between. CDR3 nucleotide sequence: TGTGCCAGCAGCCAAGCCCGGGGAGGATCGGGGAGGCATGAAAAACTGTTTTTT. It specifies CASSQARGGSGRHEKLFF.

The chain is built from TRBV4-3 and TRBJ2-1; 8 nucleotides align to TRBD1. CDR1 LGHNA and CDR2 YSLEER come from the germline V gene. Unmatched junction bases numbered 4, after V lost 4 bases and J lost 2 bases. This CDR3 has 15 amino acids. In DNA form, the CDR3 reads TGCGCCAGCAGCCCCGGACAGGGAACCTACAATGAGCAGTTCTTC. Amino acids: CASSPGQGTYNEQFF.

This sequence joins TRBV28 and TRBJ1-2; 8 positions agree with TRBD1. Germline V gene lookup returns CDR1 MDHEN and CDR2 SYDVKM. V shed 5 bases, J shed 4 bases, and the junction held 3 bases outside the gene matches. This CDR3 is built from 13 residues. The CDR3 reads CASSPGTGYGYTF. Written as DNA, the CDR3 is TGTGCCAGCAGTCCCGGGACAGGCTATGGCTACACCTTC.

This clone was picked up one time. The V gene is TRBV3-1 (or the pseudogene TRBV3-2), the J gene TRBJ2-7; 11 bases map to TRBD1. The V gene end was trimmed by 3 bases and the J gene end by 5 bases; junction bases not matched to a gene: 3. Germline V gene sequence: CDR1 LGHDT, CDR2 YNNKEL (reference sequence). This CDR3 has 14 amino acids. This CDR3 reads CASSHGTGGDEQYF. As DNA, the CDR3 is TGTGCCAGCAGCCACGGGACAGGGGGGGACGAGCAGTACTTC.

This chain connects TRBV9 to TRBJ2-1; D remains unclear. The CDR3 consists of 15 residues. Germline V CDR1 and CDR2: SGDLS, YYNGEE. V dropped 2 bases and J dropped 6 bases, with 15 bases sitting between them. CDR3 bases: TGTGCCAGCAGCGTTGGAAGCGCGGCCCGCAATGAGCAGTTCTTC. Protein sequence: CASSVGSAARNEQFF.

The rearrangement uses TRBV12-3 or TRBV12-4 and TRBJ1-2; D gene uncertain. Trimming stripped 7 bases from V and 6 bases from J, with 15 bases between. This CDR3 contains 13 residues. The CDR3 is CASTLGGGNGYTF. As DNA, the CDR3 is TGTGCCAGCACCCTAGGAGGAGGGAATGGCTACACCTTC.

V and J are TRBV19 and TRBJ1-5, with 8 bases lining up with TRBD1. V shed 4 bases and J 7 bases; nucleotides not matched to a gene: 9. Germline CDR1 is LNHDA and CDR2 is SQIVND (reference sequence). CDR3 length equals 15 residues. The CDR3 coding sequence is TGTGCCAGTAGTACTGCAGGGGGCGCATTACAGCCCCAGCATTTT. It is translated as CASSTAGGALQPQHF.

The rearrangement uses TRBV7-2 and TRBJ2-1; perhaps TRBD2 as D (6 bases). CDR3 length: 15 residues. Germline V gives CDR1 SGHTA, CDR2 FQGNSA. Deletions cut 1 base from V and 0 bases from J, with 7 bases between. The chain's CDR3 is CASSLDGSSYNEQFF. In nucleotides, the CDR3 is TGTGCCAGCAGCTTAGACGGGAGCTCCTACAATGAGCAGTTCTTC.

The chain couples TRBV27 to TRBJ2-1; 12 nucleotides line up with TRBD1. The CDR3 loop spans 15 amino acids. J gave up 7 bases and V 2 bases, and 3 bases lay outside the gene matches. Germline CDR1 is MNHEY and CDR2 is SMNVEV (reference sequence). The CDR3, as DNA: TGTGCCAGCAGTTTAGGGACAGGGGGCTGGAATGAGCAGTTCTTC. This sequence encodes CASSLGTGGWNEQFF.

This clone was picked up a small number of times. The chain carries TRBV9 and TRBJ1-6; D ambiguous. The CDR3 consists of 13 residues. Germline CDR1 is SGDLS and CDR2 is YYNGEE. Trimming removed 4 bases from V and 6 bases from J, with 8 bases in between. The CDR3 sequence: CASSPYFNSPLHF. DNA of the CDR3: TGTGCCAGCAGCCCATACTTTAATTCACCCCTCCACTTT.

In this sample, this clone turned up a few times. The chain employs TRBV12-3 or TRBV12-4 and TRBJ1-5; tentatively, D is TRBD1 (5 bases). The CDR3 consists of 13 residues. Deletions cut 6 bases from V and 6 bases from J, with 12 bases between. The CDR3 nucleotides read TGTGCCAGCAGCTACATGGGGCGTCAGCCCCAGCATTTT. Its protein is CASSYMGRQPQHF.

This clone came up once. In DNA form, the CDR3 reads TGTGCCAGCAGTTCCCTTACACGGATAGCTAGCACAGATACGCAGTATTTT. It specifies CASSSLTRIASTDTQYF. This chain links TRBV28 with TRBJ2-3; D unresolved. The CDR3 has 17 residues. Germline V gives CDR1 MDHEN, CDR2 SYDVKM. V was trimmed by 4 bases and J by 0 bases, leaving 17 bases between them.

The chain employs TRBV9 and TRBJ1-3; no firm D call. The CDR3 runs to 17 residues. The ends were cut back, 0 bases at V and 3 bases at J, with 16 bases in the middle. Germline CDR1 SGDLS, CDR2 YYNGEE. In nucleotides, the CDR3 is TGTGCCAGCAGCGTAGAAGGAGCGCGCGTCGGTGGAAACACCATATATTTT. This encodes CASSVEGARVGGNTIYF. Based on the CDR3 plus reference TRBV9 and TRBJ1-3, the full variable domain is DSGVTQTPKHLITATGQRVTLRCSPRSGDLSVYWYQQSLDQGLQFLIQYYNGEERAKGNILERFSAQQFPDLHSELNLSSLELGDSALYFCASSVEGARVGGNTIYFGEGSWLTVV.

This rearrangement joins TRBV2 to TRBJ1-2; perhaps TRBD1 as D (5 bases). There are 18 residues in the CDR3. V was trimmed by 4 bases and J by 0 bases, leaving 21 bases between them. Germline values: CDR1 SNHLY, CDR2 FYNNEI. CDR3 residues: CASSAWLQGENTNYGYTF. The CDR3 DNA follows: TGTGCCAGCAGTGCATGGTTGCAGGGCGAAAATACTAACTATGGCTACACCTTC.

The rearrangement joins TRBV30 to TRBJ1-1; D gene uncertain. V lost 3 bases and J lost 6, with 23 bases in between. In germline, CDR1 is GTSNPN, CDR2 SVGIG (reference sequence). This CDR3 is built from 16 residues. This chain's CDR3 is CAWSPPETSTLAEAFF. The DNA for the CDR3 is TGTGCCTGGAGCCCCCCAGAAACGTCCACGCTGGCTGAAGCTTTCTTT.